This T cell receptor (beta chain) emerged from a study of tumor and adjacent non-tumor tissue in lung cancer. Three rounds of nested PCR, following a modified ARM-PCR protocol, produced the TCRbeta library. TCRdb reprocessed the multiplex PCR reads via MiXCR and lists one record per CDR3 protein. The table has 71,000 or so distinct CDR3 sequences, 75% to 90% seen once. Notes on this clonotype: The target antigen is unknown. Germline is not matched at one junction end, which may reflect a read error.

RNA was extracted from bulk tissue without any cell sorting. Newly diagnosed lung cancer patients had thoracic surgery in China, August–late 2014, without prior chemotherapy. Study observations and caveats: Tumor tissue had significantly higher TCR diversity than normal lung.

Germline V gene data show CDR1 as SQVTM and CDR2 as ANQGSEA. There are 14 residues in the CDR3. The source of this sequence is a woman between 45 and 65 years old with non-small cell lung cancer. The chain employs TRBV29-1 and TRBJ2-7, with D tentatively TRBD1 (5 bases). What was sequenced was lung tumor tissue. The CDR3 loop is CGVETGRESYEQYF. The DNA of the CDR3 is TGCGGCGTTGAAACGGGCAGGGAAAGTTACGAGCAGTACTTC.